Listed here are 14 T cell receptor beta chains from one sample, sequenced in a study of T cell repertoires in aging, cancer and after chemotherapy. Rearranged V-D-J TRB sequences were amplified with a mixed TRB-A/B primer pool. TCRdb processed the multiplex PCR reads anew with MiXCR; each CDR3 protein has one entry. The table shows around 2,000 distinct CDR3 sequences, with roughly 35% occurring only once. Amplification of TCR beta used genomic DNA extracted from peripheral blood. The specimen was blood. The receptors come from a human donor with a solid tumor.

The rearrangement joins TRBV28 to TRBJ2-1; 9 bases fit TRBD2. CDR1 and CDR2 (germline): MDHEN, SYDVKM. The CDR3 extends over 16 amino acids. V gave up 8 bases and J gave up 5 bases; unmatched junction bases: 13. The CDR3 is CASPPSVAGEHNEQFF. The CDR3 DNA sequence: TGTGCCAGCCCACCCTCAGTAGCGGGAGAACACAATGAGCAGTTCTTC.

A few counts support this clonotype. The genes are TRBV6-5 and TRBJ1-1; 9 bases are shared with TRBD1. The CDR3 is 15 amino acids. Germline V CDR1 and CDR2: MNHEY, SVGAGI. V gave up 6 bases and J gave up 5 bases; unmatched junction bases: 10. This CDR3 is CASSPGGTGMTEAFF. CDR3 nucleotide sequence: TGTGCCAGCAGCCCGGGGGGGACAGGGATGACTGAAGCTTTCTTT.

This sequence joins TRBV20-1 and TRBJ2-3; no clear D gene. V dropped 2 bases and J dropped 4 bases, with 4 bases sitting between them. CDR1 and CDR2 (germline): DFQATT, SNEGSKA (reference sequence). The CDR3 is 11 residues long. The CDR3 nucleotides are TGCAGTGCTAGATATGCAGATACGCAGTATTTT. Translated, it gives CSARYADTQYF.

CDR3 sequence: CASSLSRGEETQYF. In nucleotides, the CDR3 is TGTGCCAGCAGCTTAAGTCGGGGGGAAGAGACCCAGTACTTC. The J gene is TRBJ2-5, the V gene TRBV7-9; the match to TRBD2 covers 7 bases. Germline loops: CDR1 SEHNR, CDR2 FQNEAQ (reference sequence). V was clipped by 2 bases and J by 3 bases; unmatched bases: 3. The CDR3 extends over 14 amino acids.

A remark on this clonotype: Possible read error: a much larger clone is one base away. The rearrangement links TRBV7-6 to TRBJ2-7; TRBD1 agrees at 8 bases. Germline CDR1 reads SGHVS; CDR2 reads FNYEAQ. The CDR3 runs to 15 residues. The CDR3: CASSLEPGQEYEKYF. The CDR3 nucleotides are TGTGCCAGCAGCTTGGAGCCGGGACAGGAGTACGAGAAGTACTTC.

The V call is TRBV20-1, the J call TRBJ2-7; 8 bases line up with TRBD2. Germline V gene data show CDR1 as DFQATT and CDR2 as SNEGSKA (reference sequence). With 2 bases clipped from V and 4 bases from J, the junction kept 10 bases outside the gene matches. The CDR3 loop spans 15 amino acids. CDR3 residues: CSARSLSGSGYEQYF. The CDR3 DNA reads TGCAGTGCTAGATCACTGAGCGGGAGCGGGTACGAGCAGTACTTC.

The chain is built from TRBV6-1 and TRBJ2-5, with 13 bases aligning to TRBD2. The CDR3 sequence is 15 residues long. Per germline, CDR1 MNHNS and CDR2 SASEGT. The ends lost 6 bases at V and 5 bases at J; junction bases unmatched: 6. Written as DNA, the CDR3 is TGTGCCAGCAGCCCTACTAGCGGGGGGGCCGAGACCCAGTACTTC. Its translation is CASSPTSGGAETQYF.

By share of the sample, this clonotype is medium-sized. The chain has TRBV6-5 and TRBJ2-1, with D possibly matching TRBD2 (5 bases). CDR1 MNHEY and CDR2 SVGAGI come from the germline V gene. V gave up 8 bases and J gave up 6 bases, with 8 bases separating them. This CDR3 has 11 amino acids. In DNA form, the CDR3 reads TGTGCCAGCTATGAGGGCAATGAGCAGTTCTTC. Protein product: CASYEGNEQFF.

This clonotype was counted only a few times. The genes are TRBV5-4 and TRBJ2-7; 8 bases agree with TRBD1. The germline gives CDR1 SGHNT, CDR2 YYREEE (reference sequence). The CDR3 runs to 15 residues. The J segment lost 0 bases and the V segment lost 2 bases, leaving 4 bases of the junction unmatched. Here the CDR3 DNA reads TGTGCCAGCAGCTTCCAGGGGGCCCCCTCCTACGAGCAGTACTTC. This translates into CASSFQGAPSYEQYF. Looking up the rest from reference TRBV5-4 and TRBJ2-7 gives the full variable domain: ETGVTQSPTHLIKTRGQQVTLRCSSQSGHNTVSWYQQALGQGPQFIFQYYREEENGRGNFPPRFSGLQFPNYSSELNVNALELDDSALYLCASSFQGAPSYEQYFGPGTRLTVT.

V and J are TRBV20-1 and TRBJ2-1; D remains ambiguous. Germline values: CDR1 DFQATT, CDR2 SNEGSKA (reference sequence). The CDR3 runs 12 residues. V was clipped by 6 bases and J by 4 bases, with 10 bases between them. CDR3 protein: CSARLVYNEQFF. Written as DNA, the CDR3 is TGCAGTGCAAGGCTGGTTTACAATGAGCAGTTCTTC.

The chain carries TRBV27 and TRBJ2-3; TRBD2 matches at 7 bases. The CDR3 has 19 residues. Germline V lookup: CDR1 MNHEY, CDR2 SMNVEV (reference sequence). Trimming took 0 bases from V and 0 from J; bases not matched to a gene: 12. Here the CDR3 reads CASSLSLALSGASTDTQYF. Written as DNA, the CDR3 is TGTGCCAGCAGTTTATCCCTGGCACTAAGCGGGGCTAGCACAGATACGCAGTATTTT.

V and J are TRBV6-5 and TRBJ2-3; a possible D gene is TRBD1 (6 bases). The CDR3 sequence is 13 residues long. Germline CDR1 is MNHEY and CDR2 is SVGAGI. Trimming took 6 bases from V and 2 from J, leaving 9 bases between them. CDR3 bases: TGTGCCAGCAGGGACAGCCACACAGATACGCAGTATTTT. Translation: CASRDSHTDTQYF.

Remarks on this clonotype: Mismatch with germline at one junction end may stem from a read error. The chain has TRBV30 and TRBJ2-1; 11 nucleotides align to TRBD2. The CDR3 runs to 14 residues. CDR1 and CDR2 from the germline V gene are GTSNPN and SVGIG (reference sequence). For the CDR3, the DNA is TGTGCCAGTAGCACTAGCGGGGGAGGTAGTGAGCAGTTATTC. Translated, it gives CASSTSGGGSEQLF.

The J gene is TRBJ1-2, the V gene TRBV6-2 or TRBV6-3; TRBD1 agrees at 12 bases. Germline-derived CDR1 and CDR2 are MNHEY and SVGEGT. V shed 7 bases and J 6 bases; nucleotides not matched to a gene: 12. The CDR3 runs 16 residues. In DNA, the CDR3 is TGTGCCAGCACTCGGGGGGAGCGGGACAGGGGGCATGGCTACACCTTC. Its translation is CASTRGERDRGHGYTF.